This T cell receptor beta chain stems from a study of blood T cells in healthy people across ages. The J segment lost 7 bases and the V segment lost 6 bases, leaving 5 bases of the junction unmatched. The CDR3 extends over 15 amino acids. Combining a sample-barcoded 5' primer with a J-beta primer mix, a second PCR ran for roughly 6 to 11 cycles. Sequencing recovered at least 3 million CDR3-containing paired-end reads from each sample. MiXCR was run by TCRdb on the 5' RACE reads, yielding one entry per CDR3 protein. The repertoire has 1,500,000 or so distinct CDR3 sequences, approximately 43% of them found once; the top ten carry approximately 4.1%.

The genes are TRBV12-3 or TRBV12-4 and TRBJ1-6, with 11 bases that match TRBD1. The TCR sequence derives from a woman aged 18-29 years in good health. The specimen was blood. CDR3 residues: CASSQRDRGNSPLHF. DNA of the CDR3: TGTGCCAGCAGCCAAAGGGACAGGGGGAATTCACCCCTCCACTTT.